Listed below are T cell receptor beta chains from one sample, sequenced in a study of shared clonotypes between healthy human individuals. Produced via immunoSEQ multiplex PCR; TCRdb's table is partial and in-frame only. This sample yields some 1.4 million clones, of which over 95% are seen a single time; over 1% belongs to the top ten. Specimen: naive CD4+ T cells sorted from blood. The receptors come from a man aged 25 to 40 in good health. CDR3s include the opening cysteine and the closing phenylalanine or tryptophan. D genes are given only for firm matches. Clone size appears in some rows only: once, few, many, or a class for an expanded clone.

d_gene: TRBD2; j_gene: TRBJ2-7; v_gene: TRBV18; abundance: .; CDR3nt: TGTGCCAGCTCATCCTCTAGCGGGTACGAGCAGTACTTC; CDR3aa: CASSSSSGYEQYF
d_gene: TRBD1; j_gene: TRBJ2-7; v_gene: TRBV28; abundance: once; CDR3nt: TGTGCCAGCAGTTTAGACAGGGGACTTCCCTACGAGCAGTACTTC; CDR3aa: CASSLDRGLPYEQYF
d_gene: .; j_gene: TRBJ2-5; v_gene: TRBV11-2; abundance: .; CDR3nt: TGTGCCAGCCGTGGGATTGAGCGTCAAGAGACCCAGTACTTC; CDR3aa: CASRGIERQETQYF
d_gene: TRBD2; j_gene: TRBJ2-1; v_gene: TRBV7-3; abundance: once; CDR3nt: TGTGCCAGCAGCCAAAAACGACGACTAGCGGGGAACTACAATGAGCAGTTCTTC; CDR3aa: CASSQKRRLAGNYNEQFF
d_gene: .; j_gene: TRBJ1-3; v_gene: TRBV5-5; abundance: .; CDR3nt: TGTGCCAGCAGCTTGGCGGGGGGACCCATATATTTT; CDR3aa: CASSLAGGPIYF
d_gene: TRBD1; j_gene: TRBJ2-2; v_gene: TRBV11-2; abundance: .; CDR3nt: TGTGCCAGCAGTCCAGGGACAGGGGGCTTCGGGGAGCTGTTTTTT; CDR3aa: CASSPGTGGFGELFF
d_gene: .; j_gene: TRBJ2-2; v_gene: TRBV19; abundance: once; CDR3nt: TGTGCCAGTAGCGTTATGGGGCTCGGGGAGCTGTTTTTT; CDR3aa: CASSVMGLGELFF
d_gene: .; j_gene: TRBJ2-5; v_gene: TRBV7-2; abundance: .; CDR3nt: TGTGCCAGCAGCTTAATACCCTTGGAGACCCAGTACTTC; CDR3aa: CASSLIPLETQYF
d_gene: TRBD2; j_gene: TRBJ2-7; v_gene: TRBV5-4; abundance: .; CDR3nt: TGTGCCAGCAGCCTCGGGGGAGCGGGGGCCTACGAGCAGTACTTC; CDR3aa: CASSLGGAGAYEQYF
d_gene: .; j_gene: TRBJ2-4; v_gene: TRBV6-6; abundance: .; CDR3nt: TGTGCCAGCAGGAAACAGGGAGAGGGAAACATTCAGTACTTC; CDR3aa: CASRKQGEGNIQYF
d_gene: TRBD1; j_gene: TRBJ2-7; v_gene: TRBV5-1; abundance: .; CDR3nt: TGCGCCAGCAGCTCCCAGGGGGCGGGGCACGAGCAGTACTTC; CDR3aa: CASSSQGAGHEQYF
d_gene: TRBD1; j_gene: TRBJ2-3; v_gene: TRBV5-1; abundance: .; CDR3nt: TGCGCCAGCAGCTTACGGACAGGGGGCCTCGCAGATACGCAGTATTTT; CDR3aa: CASSLRTGGLADTQYF
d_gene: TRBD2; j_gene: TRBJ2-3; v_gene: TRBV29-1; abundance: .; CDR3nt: TGCAGCGTTGAAGAATTGATGATAGCGGGGAGAGATACGCAGTATTTT; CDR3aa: CSVEELMIAGRDTQYF
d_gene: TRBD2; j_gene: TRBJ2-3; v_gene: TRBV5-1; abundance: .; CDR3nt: TGCGCCAGCAGCTTGGGGGGACTAGCGGTCACAGATACGCAGTATTTT; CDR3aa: CASSLGGLAVTDTQYF
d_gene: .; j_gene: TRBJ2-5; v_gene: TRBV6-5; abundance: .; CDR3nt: TGTGCCAGCAGTTACGGCGCTTCGTACCAAGAGACCCAGTACTTC; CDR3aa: CASSYGASYQETQYF
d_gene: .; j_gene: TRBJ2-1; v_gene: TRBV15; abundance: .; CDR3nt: TGTGCCACCAGCAGAGTTCGCATAAATGAGCAGTTCTTC; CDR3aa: CATSRVRINEQFF
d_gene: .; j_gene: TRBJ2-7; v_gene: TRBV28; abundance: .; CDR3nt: TGTGCCACTTCGACAGCTACCAGCCACGAGCAGTACTTC; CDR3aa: CATSTATSHEQYF
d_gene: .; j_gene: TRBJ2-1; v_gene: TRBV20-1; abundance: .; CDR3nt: TGCAGTGCTAGCCGTTTTTGGGGTCGGTTCTTC; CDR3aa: CSASRFWGRFF
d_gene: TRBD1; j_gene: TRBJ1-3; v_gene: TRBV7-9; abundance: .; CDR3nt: TGTGCCAGCAGAATAGCTCGGGACAGCTCTGGAAACACCATATATTTT; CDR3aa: CASRIARDSSGNTIYF
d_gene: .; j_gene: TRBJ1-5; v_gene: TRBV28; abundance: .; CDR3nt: TGTGCCAGCAGTCCTCAGGGGCGGCAGCCCCAGCATTTT; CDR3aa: CASSPQGRQPQHF
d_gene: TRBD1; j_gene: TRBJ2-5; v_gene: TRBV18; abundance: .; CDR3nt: TGTGCCAGCTCACCAAGACAGGGACCCCAAGAGACCCAGTACTTC; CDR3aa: CASSPRQGPQETQYF
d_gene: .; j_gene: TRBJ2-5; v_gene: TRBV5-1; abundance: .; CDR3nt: TGCGCCAGCAGGTTAGGACGTAGCCAAGAGACCCAGTACTTC; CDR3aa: CASRLGRSQETQYF
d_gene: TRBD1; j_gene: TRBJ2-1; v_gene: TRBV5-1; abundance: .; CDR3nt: TGCGCCAGCAGCCTGGGGACAGGGGGAACCTACAATGAGCAGTTCTTC; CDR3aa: CASSLGTGGTYNEQFF
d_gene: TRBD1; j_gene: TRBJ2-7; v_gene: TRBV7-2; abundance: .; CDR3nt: TGTGCCAGCAGCTTCTTTCCCCTCCGGGACAGGGGCTACGAGCAGTACTTC; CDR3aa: CASSFFPLRDRGYEQYF
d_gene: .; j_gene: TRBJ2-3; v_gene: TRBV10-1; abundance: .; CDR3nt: TGCGCCAGCAGTGAGTATACGGCAGGAACTAGCACAGATACGCAGTATTTT; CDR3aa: CASSEYTAGTSTDTQYF
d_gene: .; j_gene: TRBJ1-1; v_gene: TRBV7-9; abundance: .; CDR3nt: TGTGCCAGCAGCAAGTACAGGGCCGAGAACACTGAAGCTTTCTTT; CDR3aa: CASSKYRAENTEAFF
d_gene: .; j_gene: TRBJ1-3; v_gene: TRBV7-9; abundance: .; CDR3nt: TGTGCCAGCGGAGATTCGACCATATATTTT; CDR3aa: CASGDSTIYF
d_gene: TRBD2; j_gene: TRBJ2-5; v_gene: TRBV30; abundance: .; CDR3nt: TGTGCCTGGCAAGCGGGAGGGACCGGCACCCAGTACTTC; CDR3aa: CAWQAGGTGTQYF
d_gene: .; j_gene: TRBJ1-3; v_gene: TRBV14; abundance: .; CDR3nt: TGTGCCAGCAGCCAAGATTATAGAACTGGAAACACCATATATTTT; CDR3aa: CASSQDYRTGNTIYF
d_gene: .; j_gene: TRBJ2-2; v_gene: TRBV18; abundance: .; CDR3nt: TGTGCCAGCTCCCCCTCTACCAGGAACACCGGGGAGCTGTTTTTT; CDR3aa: CASSPSTRNTGELFF
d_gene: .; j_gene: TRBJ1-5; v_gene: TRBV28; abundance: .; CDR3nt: TGTGCCAGCAGTTTATCGGGGGGCAAAGGAGAGCCCCAGCATTTT; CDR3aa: CASSLSGGKGEPQHF
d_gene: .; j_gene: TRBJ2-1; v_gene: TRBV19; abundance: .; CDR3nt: TGTGCCAGTAGTAACCCCCCCACGACGGGACTCCCCTACAATGAGCAGTTCTTC; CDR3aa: CASSNPPTTGLPYNEQFF
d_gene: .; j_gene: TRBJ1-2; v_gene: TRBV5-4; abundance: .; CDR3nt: TGTGCCAGCAGCGCCGGGCTCTATGGCTACACCTTC; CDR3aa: CASSAGLYGYTF
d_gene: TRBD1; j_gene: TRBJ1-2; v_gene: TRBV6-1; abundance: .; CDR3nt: TGTGCCTCGGGACAGGGGTATGGCTACACCTTC; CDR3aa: CASGQGYGYTF
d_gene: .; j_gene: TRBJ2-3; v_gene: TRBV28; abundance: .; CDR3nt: TGTGCCAGCAGTTCAGAGAGGAGCACAGATACGCAGTATTTT; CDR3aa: CASSSERSTDTQYF
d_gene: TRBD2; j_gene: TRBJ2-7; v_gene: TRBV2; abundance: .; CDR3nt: TGTGCCAGCAGTGATCGACTAGCGGGACTGTACGAGCAGTACTTC; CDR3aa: CASSDRLAGLYEQYF
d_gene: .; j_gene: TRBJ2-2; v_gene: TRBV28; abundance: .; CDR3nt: TGTGCCAGCCTGGGGACCGGGGAGCTGTTTTTT; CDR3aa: CASLGTGELFF
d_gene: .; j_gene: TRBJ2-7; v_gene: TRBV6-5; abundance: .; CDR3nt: TGTGCCAGCAGTATCGGGGCTTTCTACGAGCAGTACTTC; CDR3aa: CASSIGAFYEQYF
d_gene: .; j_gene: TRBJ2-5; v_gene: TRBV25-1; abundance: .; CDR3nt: TGTGCCAGCAGTAGGGGGGGGAGGGCAGGCGAGACCCAGTACTTC; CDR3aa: CASSRGGRAGETQYF
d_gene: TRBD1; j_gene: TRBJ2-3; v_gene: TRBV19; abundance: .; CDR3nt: TGTGCCAGTAGGCGAACAGGGGCATTGAGCACAGATACGCAGTATTTT; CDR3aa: CASRRTGALSTDTQYF
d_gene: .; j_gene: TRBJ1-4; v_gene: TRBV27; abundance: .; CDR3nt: TGTGCCAGCAGTTTAAGTGACATTTTCGCTGCAACTAATGAAAAACTGTTTTTT; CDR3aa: CASSLSDIFAATNEKLFF